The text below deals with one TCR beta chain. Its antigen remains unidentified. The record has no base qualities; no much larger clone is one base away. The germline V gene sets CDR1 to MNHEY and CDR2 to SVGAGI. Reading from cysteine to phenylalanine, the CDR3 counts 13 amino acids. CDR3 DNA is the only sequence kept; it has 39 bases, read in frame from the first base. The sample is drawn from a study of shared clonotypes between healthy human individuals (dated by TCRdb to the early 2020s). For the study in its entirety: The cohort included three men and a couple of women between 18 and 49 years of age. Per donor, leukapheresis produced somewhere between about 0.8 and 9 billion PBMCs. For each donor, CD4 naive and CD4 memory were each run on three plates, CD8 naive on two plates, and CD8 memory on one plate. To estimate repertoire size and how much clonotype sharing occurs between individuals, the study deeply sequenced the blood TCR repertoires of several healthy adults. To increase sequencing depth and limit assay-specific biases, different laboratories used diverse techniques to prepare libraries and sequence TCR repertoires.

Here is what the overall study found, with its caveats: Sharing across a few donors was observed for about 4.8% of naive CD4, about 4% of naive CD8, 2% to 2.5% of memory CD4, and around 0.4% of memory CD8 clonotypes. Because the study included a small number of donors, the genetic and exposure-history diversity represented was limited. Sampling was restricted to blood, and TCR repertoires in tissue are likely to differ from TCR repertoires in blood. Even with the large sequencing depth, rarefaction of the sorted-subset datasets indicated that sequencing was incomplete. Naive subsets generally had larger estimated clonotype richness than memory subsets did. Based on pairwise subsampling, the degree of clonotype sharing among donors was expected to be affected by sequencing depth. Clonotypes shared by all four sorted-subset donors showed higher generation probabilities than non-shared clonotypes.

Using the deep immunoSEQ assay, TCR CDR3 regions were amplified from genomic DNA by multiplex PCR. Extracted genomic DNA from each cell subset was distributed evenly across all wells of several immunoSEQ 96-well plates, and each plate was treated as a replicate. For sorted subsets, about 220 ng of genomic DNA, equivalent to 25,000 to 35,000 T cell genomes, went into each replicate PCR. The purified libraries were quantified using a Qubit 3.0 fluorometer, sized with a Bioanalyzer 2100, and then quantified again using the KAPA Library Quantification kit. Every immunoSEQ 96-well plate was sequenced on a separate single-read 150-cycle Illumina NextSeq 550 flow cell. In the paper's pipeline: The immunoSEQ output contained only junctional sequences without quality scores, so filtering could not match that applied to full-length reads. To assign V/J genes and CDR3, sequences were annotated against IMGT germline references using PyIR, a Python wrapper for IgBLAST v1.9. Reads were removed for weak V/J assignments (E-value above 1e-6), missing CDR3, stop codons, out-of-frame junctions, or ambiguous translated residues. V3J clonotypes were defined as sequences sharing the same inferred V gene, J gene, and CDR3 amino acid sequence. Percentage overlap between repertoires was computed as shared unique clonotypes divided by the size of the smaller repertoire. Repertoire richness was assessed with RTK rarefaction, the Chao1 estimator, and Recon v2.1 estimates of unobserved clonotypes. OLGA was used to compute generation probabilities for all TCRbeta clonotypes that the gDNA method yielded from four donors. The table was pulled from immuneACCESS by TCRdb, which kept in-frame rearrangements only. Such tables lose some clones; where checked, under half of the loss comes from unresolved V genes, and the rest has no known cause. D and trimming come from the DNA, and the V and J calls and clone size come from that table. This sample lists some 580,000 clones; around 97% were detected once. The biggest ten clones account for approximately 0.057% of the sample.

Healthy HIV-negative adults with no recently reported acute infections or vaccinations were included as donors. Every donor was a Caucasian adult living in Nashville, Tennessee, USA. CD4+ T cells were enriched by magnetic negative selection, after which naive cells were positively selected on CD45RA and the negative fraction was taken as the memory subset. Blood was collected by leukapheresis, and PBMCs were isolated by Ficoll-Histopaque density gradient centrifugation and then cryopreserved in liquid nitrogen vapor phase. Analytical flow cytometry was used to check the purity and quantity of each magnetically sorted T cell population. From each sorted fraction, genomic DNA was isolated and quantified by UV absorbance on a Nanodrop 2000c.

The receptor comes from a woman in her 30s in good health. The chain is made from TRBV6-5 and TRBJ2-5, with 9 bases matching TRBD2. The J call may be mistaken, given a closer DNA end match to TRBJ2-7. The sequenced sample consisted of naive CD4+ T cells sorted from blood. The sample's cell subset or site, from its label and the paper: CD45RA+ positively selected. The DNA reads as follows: TGTGCCAGCAGCGGTAGCGGGAGTCTCGAGCAGTACTTC. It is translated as CASSGSGSLEQYF.